These 27 T cell receptor beta chains were all obtained from the same sample, sequenced in a study of T-cell reconstitution after alpha-beta-depleted transplantation in children. The authors prepared the TCRbeta library with unique molecular identifiers. TCRdb used MiXCR to reprocess the PCR reads, holding one entry per CDR3 protein. The table includes hundreds of thousands of distinct CDR3 sequences, 15% to 20% detected once. The sequencing here drew on PBMCs, mostly from graft donor cells, taken 360 days after TCRalphabeta/CD19-depleted stem cell transplant. These receptors were obtained from a boy under three years old who had a stem cell transplant for Wiskott-Aldrich syndrome, so the T cells may come from the graft donor.

The chain employs TRBV12-3 or TRBV12-4 and TRBJ2-1, with 16 bases lining up with TRBD2. This CDR3 contains 18 residues. V was pared by 5 bases and J by 3 bases, with 7 bases of the junction left unmatched. The CDR3 sequence is CASSPSGLAGGLYNEQFF. The CDR3 bases are TGTGCCAGCAGTCCCTCGGGACTAGCGGGAGGGCTCTACAATGAGCAGTTCTTC.

The CDR3 here is CASSLVGIDGELFF. CDR3 bases: TGCGCCAGCAGCTTGGTTGGGATCGACGGGGAGCTGTTTTTT. The rearrangement links TRBV5-1 to TRBJ2-2; D uncertain. The CDR3 is 14 amino acids. V lost 0 bases, J lost 7 bases, and 10 bases lay in between. Germline V gene sequence: CDR1 SGHRS, CDR2 YFSETQ.

This clonotype was seen a few times. This chain links TRBV19 with TRBJ2-4, with 10 bases fitting TRBD1. Germline lookup yields CDR1 LNHDA and CDR2 SQIVND (reference sequence). J lost 1 base, V lost 3 bases, and 6 bases had no gene match. The CDR3 loop spans 17 amino acids. Written as DNA, the CDR3 is TGTGCCAGTAGTATCCGGGACAGGGGAAGGGCCAAAAACATTCAGTACTTC. It yields the protein CASSIRDRGRAKNIQYF.

This clonotype was counted between two and nine times. The chain employs TRBV20-1 and TRBJ2-7, with 10 bases lining up with TRBD1. J gave up 2 bases and V 3 bases, and 4 bases lay outside the gene matches. Germline CDR1 DFQATT, CDR2 SNEGSKA (reference sequence). The CDR3 loop spans 14 amino acids. For the CDR3, the DNA is TGCAGTGCTAGGGGGACAGGGGCCACCTACGAGCAGTACTTC. Its protein is CSARGTGATYEQYF.

This clonotype was observed a few times. The rearrangement joins TRBV20-1 to TRBJ2-1; D possibly corresponds to TRBD1 (6 bases). Trimming cost V 3 bases and J 8 bases, with 20 bases left between them. The length of the CDR3 is 15 residues. Per germline, CDR1 DFQATT and CDR2 SNEGSKA (reference sequence). The CDR3, as DNA: TGCAGTGCTAGTGAACCCCCGGACAGTTTGGATGAGCAGTTCTTC. Its translation is CSASEPPDSLDEQFF.

The chain joins TRBV7-8 to TRBJ2-5; a possible D gene is TRBD2 (7 bases). Looked up from germline, CDR1 is SGHVS and CDR2 is FQNEAQ. The CDR3 spans 11 residues. V lost 5 bases and J lost 9, with 10 bases in between. CDR3 residues: CASSMGGPQYF. For the CDR3, the DNA is TGTGCCAGCAGCATGGGGGGGCCCCAGTACTTC.

This clonotype was detected a few times. The chain's CDR3 is CASRRTGRETGELFF. Written as DNA, the CDR3 is TGCGCCAGCAGGCGGACAGGGAGAGAGACCGGGGAGCTGTTTTTT. The chain joins TRBV5-1 to TRBJ2-2; TRBD1 agrees at 8 bases. Germline V gene lookup returns CDR1 SGHRS and CDR2 YFSETQ. Trimming removed 5 bases from V and 5 bases from J; junction bases left unmatched: 8. There are 15 residues in the CDR3.

This clonotype occurred many times. This chain uses TRBV5-1 with TRBJ2-2; no reliable D call. V lost 4 bases, J lost 1 base, and 5 bases lay in between. CDR3 length equals 13 residues. Germline V lookup: CDR1 SGHRS, CDR2 YFSETQ. The CDR3 DNA sequence: TGCGCCAGCAGCCCTAAGAACACCGGGGAGCTGTTTTTT. This translates into CASSPKNTGELFF.

The chain has TRBV27 and TRBJ2-7; the match to TRBD2 covers 8 bases. Germline CDR1 MNHEY, CDR2 SMNVEV (reference sequence). After removal of 2 bases from V and 4 bases from J, the junction contained 16 bases not matched to a gene. This CDR3 spans 18 amino acids. The CDR3, as DNA: TGTGCCAGCAGTTTAGGTCGGGGACTAGAGAGCAGAGGGTACGAGCAGTACTTC. Translated, it gives CASSLGRGLESRGYEQYF.

The chain recombines TRBV19 with TRBJ2-6; no clear D. Trimming left V 5 bases short and J 13 bases short, with 18 bases between. Germline lookup yields CDR1 LNHDA and CDR2 SQIVND (reference sequence). This CDR3 is 14 amino acids long. CDR3 region: CASSYGPRPEVLTF. The CDR3 DNA reads TGTGCCAGTAGTTATGGGCCTAGACCAGAAGTCCTGACTTTC.

This clonotype came up many times. This sequence joins TRBV5-6 and TRBJ2-1, with a tentative D call TRBD2 (5 bases). The CDR3 extends over 15 amino acids. The germline V gene has CDR1 SGHDT and CDR2 YYEEEE. Trimming took 1 base from V and 6 from J, leaving 14 bases between them. CDR3 loop: CASSLFSLGVNEQFF. Here the CDR3 DNA reads TGTGCCAGCAGCTTGTTCTCTCTCGGGGTCAATGAGCAGTTCTTC. Full variable domain (remainder filled in from reference TRBV5-6 and TRBJ2-1): DAGVTQSPTHLIKTRGQQVTLRCSPKSGHDTVSWYQQALGQGPQFIFQYYEEEERQRGNFPDRFSGHQFPNYSSELNVNALLLGDSALYLCASSLFSLGVNEQFFGPGTRLTVL.

This clonotype was counted only a few times. The chain combines TRBV7-9 with TRBJ2-6, with 10 nucleotides matching TRBD1. Looked up from germline, CDR1 is SEHNR and CDR2 is FQNEAQ (reference sequence). This CDR3 contains 16 residues. V lost 5 bases to trimming and J lost 4 bases; unmatched junction nucleotides: 5. CDR3 in DNA: TGTGCCAGCAGCGTGGGACAGGGGATAGGGGCCAACGTCCTGACTTTC. This encodes CASSVGQGIGANVLTF.

This clonotype was found a few times. The chain carries TRBV5-1 and TRBJ2-7, with D perhaps matching TRBD1 (5 bases). Trimming cost V 4 bases and J 3 bases, with 14 bases left between them. The CDR3 length is 14 residues. Germline values: CDR1 SGHRS, CDR2 YFSETQ. CDR3 in amino acids: CASSLQVGGYEQYF. The CDR3 nucleotides are TGCGCCAGCAGCCTACAGGTAGGCGGCTACGAGCAGTACTTC.

To note about this clonotype: A read error may explain this, as a much larger clone is one base away. The chain has TRBV21-1 and TRBJ2-4; the tabulated D call, TRBD1, remains unverified against the DNA. TRBV21-1 is recorded as a pseudogene. CDR3 length: 21 amino acids. The CDR3 nucleotides are TGTGCCAGCAGCAAAACGATGGGGACAGTTTCGATGAGGTTAGCCAAAAACATTCAGTACTTC. It translates to CASSKTMGTVSMRLAKNIQYF.

This clonotype was found a few times. This sequence joins TRBV29-1 and TRBJ2-3; the D gene is possibly TRBD1 (7 bases). The germline V and J ends were trimmed by 6 bases and 12 bases, with 19 bases remaining between them. Germline V lookup: CDR1 SQVTM, CDR2 ANQGSEA. The CDR3 loop spans 12 amino acids. The CDR3 DNA reads TGCAGCGTACCGAAAGGAGGGGGCGGTCAGTATTTT. Protein sequence: CSVPKGGGGQYF.

This clonotype turned up a few times. The V and J genes are TRBV4-3 and TRBJ2-7, with D unclear. Germline CDR1 is LGHNA and CDR2 is YSLEER. With 4 bases removed from V and 7 bases from J, the gap between germline ends came to 5 bases. This CDR3 contains 10 residues. The CDR3 DNA sequence: TGCGCCAGCAGCCGGCAGGAGCAGTACTTC. This translates into CASSRQEQYF.

The V call is TRBV28, the J call TRBJ2-3; 7 nucleotides align to TRBD2. Germline V gene data show CDR1 as MDHEN and CDR2 as SYDVKM. The length of the CDR3 is 15 residues. The J segment lost 1 base and the V segment lost 10 bases, leaving 11 bases of the junction unmatched. CDR3 protein: CATSKAGPRTDTQYF. The CDR3 DNA reads as TGTGCCACCTCTAAAGCGGGACCCCGCACAGATACGCAGTATTTT.

This clonotype was seen a handful of times. The chain has TRBV7-9 and TRBJ2-1; D call uncertain. The V end lost 5 bases, the J end lost 3 bases, and 17 bases lay between the germline ends. The CDR3 totals 16 residues. Per the germline V gene, CDR1 is SEHNR and CDR2 is FQNEAQ (reference sequence). CDR3 sequence reads: CASSPRRGEFYNEQFF. CDR3 sequence (DNA): TGTGCCAGCAGCCCCCGCCGTGGCGAGTTCTACAATGAGCAGTTCTTC.

This clonotype was counted a few times. This chain uses TRBV20-1 with TRBJ2-7; D call uncertain. This CDR3 spans 11 amino acids. The germline CDR1 and CDR2 sequences are DFQATT and SNEGSKA (reference sequence). Deletions cut 4 bases from V and 5 bases from J, with 9 bases between. The CDR3 DNA is TGCAGTGCTACTCTGTGGGACGAGCAGTACTTC. It specifies CSATLWDEQYF.

The chain joins TRBV7-9 to TRBJ2-3, with D possibly being TRBD2 (5 bases). Germline V gene lookup returns CDR1 SEHNR and CDR2 FQNEAQ (reference sequence). This CDR3 region has 14 residues. V lost 6 bases and J 1 base, leaving 11 bases between the germline ends. CDR3 sequence (DNA): TGTGCCAGCAGTTTTGGAGCGGGCACAGATACGCAGTATTTT. Translated, it gives CASSFGAGTDTQYF. The variable domain in full, with the rest retrieved from reference TRBV7-9 and TRBJ2-3, is DTGVSQNPRHKITKRGQNVTFRCDPISEHNRLYWYRQTLGQGPEFLTYFQNEAQLEKSRLLSDRFSAERPKGSFSTLEIQRTEQGDSAMYLCASSFGAGTDTQYFGPGTRLTVL.

The rearrangement joins TRBV21-1 to TRBJ1-6. TRBV21-1 is shown as a pseudogene. This CDR3 has 12 amino acids. Written as DNA, the CDR3 is TGTGCCAGCAGAACAGAAGATTCACCCCTCCACTTT. Translation: CASRTEDSPLHF.

A few counts support this clonotype. The chain employs TRBV4-2 and TRBJ2-1; D possibly corresponds to TRBD1 (6 bases). The CDR3 sequence is 16 residues long. Trimming left V 4 bases short and J 7 bases short, with 20 bases between. Germline V gives CDR1 LGHNA, CDR2 YNFKEQ. The CDR3 here is CASSLTDKLGGNEQFF. The DNA of the CDR3 is TGTGCCAGCAGCCTAACCGACAAACTAGGGGGTAATGAGCAGTTCTTC.

The chain carries TRBV6-5 and TRBJ1-2; 10 bases map to TRBD1. V lost 2 bases, J lost 4 bases, and 7 bases stayed unmatched. The germline V gene has CDR1 MNHEY and CDR2 SVGAGI. The CDR3 is 16 residues long. CDR3 protein: CASSYHDRGHVYGYTF. The DNA for the CDR3 is TGTGCCAGCAGTTACCATGACAGGGGGCACGTCTATGGCTACACCTTC.

CDR3 sequence reads: CASSPKFGTASLGANVLTF. As DNA, the CDR3 is TGTGCCAGCTCACCAAAGTTCGGGACCGCCTCTCTGGGGGCCAACGTCCTGACTTTC. The rearrangement links TRBV18 to TRBJ2-6, with D perhaps matching TRBD1 or TRBD2 (5 bases each). Trimming left V 2 bases short and J 4 bases short, with 21 bases between. This CDR3 has 19 amino acids. In germline, CDR1 is KGHSH, CDR2 LQKENI.

The sample holds a few counts of this clonotype. The V and J genes are TRBV20-1 and TRBJ2-1; tentatively, D is TRBD2 (6 bases). This CDR3 has 14 residues. V was cut by 6 bases and J by 4 bases, with 16 bases left in between. Germline values: CDR1 DFQATT, CDR2 SNEGSKA (reference sequence). The CDR3: CSAIRLGVYNEQFF. The CDR3 DNA reads as TGCAGTGCCATCCGACTAGGAGTGTACAATGAGCAGTTCTTC.

This chain links TRBV28 with TRBJ2-2; the match to TRBD1 covers 8 bases. Germline V gives CDR1 MDHEN, CDR2 SYDVKM. V trimming: 3 bases; J trimming: 1 base; junction bases outside the gene matches: 7. The CDR3 loop spans 17 amino acids. The CDR3 DNA reads TGTGCCAGCAGTTTTGGGCGGACAGGGCGGAACACCGGGGAGCTGTTTTTT. Amino acid sequence: CASSFGRTGRNTGELFF.

The chain uses TRBV12-3 or TRBV12-4 and TRBJ2-1; 8 bases are a match to TRBD2. The CDR3 consists of 15 residues. With V trimmed by 5 bases and J by 9 bases, 12 bases remained unmatched. The CDR3 loop reads CASSPASGRGGEQFF. The CDR3 DNA reads as TGTGCCAGCAGTCCCGCCAGCGGGAGAGGCGGTGAGCAGTTCTTC.